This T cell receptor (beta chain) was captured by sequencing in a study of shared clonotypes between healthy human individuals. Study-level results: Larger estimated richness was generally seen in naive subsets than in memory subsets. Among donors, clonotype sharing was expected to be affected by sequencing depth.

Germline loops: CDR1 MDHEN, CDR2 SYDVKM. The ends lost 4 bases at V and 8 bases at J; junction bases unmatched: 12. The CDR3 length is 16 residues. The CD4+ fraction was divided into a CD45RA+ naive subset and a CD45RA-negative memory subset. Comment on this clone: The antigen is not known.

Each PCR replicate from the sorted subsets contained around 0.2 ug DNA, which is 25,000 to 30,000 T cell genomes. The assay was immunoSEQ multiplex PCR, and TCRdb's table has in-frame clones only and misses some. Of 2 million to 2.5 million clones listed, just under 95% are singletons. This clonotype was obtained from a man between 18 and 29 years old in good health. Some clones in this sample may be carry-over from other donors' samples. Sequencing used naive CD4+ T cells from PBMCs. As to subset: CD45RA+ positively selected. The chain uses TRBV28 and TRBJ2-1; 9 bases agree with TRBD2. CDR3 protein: CASSSFPTGTSYEQFF. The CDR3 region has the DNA TGTGCCAGCAGTTCCTTTCCGACCGGGACTAGCTATGAGCAGTTCTTC.